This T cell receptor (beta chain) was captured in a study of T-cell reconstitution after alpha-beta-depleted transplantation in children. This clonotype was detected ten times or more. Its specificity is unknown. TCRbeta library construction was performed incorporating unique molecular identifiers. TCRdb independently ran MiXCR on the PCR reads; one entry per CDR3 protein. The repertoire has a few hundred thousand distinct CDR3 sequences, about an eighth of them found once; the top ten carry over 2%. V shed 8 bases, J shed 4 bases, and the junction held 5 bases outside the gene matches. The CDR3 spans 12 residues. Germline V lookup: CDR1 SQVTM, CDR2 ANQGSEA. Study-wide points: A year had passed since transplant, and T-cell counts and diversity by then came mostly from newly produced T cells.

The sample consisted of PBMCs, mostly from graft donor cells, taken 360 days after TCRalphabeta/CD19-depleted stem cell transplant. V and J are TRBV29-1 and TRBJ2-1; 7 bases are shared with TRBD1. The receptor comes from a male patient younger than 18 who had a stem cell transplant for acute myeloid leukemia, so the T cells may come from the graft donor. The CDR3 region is CSIRQGYNEQFF. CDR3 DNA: TGCAGCATAAGACAGGGTTACAATGAGCAGTTCTTC.